This TCR beta chain derives from a study of Ad26.COV2.S vaccination and SARS-CoV-2 variants. The table came from immunoSEQ multiplex PCR; TCRdb's copy has only in-frame clones and leaves some out. The repertoire holds under 500,000 clones, 92% seen once, with around 1.7% in the top ten. Germline V gives CDR1 LNHDA, CDR2 SQIVND (reference sequence). CDR3 length: 15 residues. V lost 1 base and J lost 2; bases outside the gene matches: 5. The treatment denotes: some 20 received Ad26.COV2.S at low or high dose, single or two shots; five or six received placebo; per-sample allocation not given. Day 63 following the first vaccine or placebo injection was when the samples were taken.

This sample comprised peripheral blood, obtained in a trial of Ad26.COV2.S vaccine versus placebo. V gene TRBV19 combines with J gene TRBJ2-7, with 7 bases aligning to TRBD1. The clonotype was recovered from a person aged 18-60 years who received the Ad26.COV2.S COVID-19 vaccine or a placebo. CDR3 protein: CASSIVGQSTYEQYF. Written as DNA, the CDR3 is TGTGCCAGTAGTATAGTGGGACAGAGTACCTACGAGCAGTACTTC.